Listed below are T cell receptor beta chains from one sample, sequenced in a study of shared clonotypes between healthy human individuals. The table came from immunoSEQ multiplex PCR; TCRdb's copy has only in-frame clones and leaves some out. The table has some 2 million clones, about 94% seen once. Specimen: naive CD8+ T cells sorted from blood. The receptors shown here come from a man between 18 and 35 years old in good health. CDR3s include the opening cysteine and the closing phenylalanine or tryptophan. Each record gives: V gene, D gene, J gene, clone size, CDR3 protein, CDR3 DNA. D genes are given only for firm matches. Only part of the rows carry a size: once, few, many, or a class if the clone is expanded.

TRBV6-1	NA	TRBJ2-3	NA	CASSELIGSTDTQYF	TGTGCCAGCAGTGAACTTATCGGCAGCACAGATACGCAGTATTTT
TRBV5-6	NA	TRBJ2-3	NA	CASSLEPVRTDTQYF	TGTGCCAGCAGCTTGGAACCGGTTCGCACAGATACGCAGTATTTT
TRBV4-1	NA	TRBJ2-1	NA	CASSQESYRDPYNEQFF	TGCGCCAGCAGCCAAGAATCGTACAGGGACCCCTACAATGAGCAGTTCTTC
TRBV12-5	TRBD1	TRBJ1-1	once	CASGLGQGNTEAFF	TGTGCTAGTGGTTTGGGACAGGGGAACACTGAAGCTTTCTTT
TRBV4-2	NA	TRBJ1-1	NA	CASSQVPGNTEAFF	TGTGCCAGCAGCCAAGTCCCAGGTAACACTGAAGCTTTCTTT
TRBV6-1	TRBD1	TRBJ1-1	NA	CASSDVGTANEAFF	TGTGCCAGCAGTGACGTAGGGACAGCTAATGAAGCTTTCTTT
TRBV6-1	NA	TRBJ2-7	NA	CASNFAGASYEQYF	TGTGCCAGCAATTTCGCGGGGGCCTCCTACGAGCAGTACTTC
TRBV19	NA	TRBJ1-6	NA	CASSIGPGGPNSPLHF	TGTGCCAGTAGTATAGGGCCCGGCGGCCCAAATTCACCCCTCCACTTT
TRBV11-2	NA	TRBJ2-7	NA	CASSFAASAEQYF	TGTGCCAGCAGCTTTGCAGCATCCGCCGAGCAGTACTTC
TRBV11-3	TRBD2	TRBJ2-2	NA	CASSLEGWRESTGELFF	TGTGCCAGCAGCTTAGAGGGCTGGCGGGAGAGCACCGGGGAGCTGTTTTTT
TRBV6-5	NA	TRBJ2-1	NA	CASSLSSAVGNEQFF	TGTGCCAGCAGCCTGAGTTCTGCGGTTGGGAATGAGCAGTTCTTC
TRBV27	NA	TRBJ1-2	NA	CASSPLPFGGPANYGYTF	TGTGCCAGCAGCCCCCTGCCCTTCGGGGGCCCAGCTAACTATGGCTACACCTTC
TRBV4-2	NA	TRBJ2-5	NA	CASSQVGRGDQETQYF	TGTGCCAGCAGCCAAGTCGGGCGTGGGGACCAAGAGACCCAGTACTTC
TRBV19	NA	TRBJ2-1	NA	CASSIGGSVYNEQFF	TGTGCCAGTAGTATAGGCGGGTCTGTCTACAATGAGCAGTTCTTC
TRBV7-9	TRBD1	TRBJ1-1	NA	CASSLATWTGGGGTTEAFF	TGTGCCAGCAGCTTAGCTACGTGGACAGGGGGCGGCGGGACCACTGAAGCTTTCTTT
TRBV9	TRBD2	TRBJ2-7	NA	CASSASSGRYEQYF	TGTGCCAGCAGCGCCTCTAGCGGGAGGTACGAGCAGTACTTC
TRBV21-1	NA	TRBJ1-6	once	CASSGHPYNSPLHF	TGTGCCAGCAGCGGACATCCCTATAATTCACCCCTCCACTTT
TRBV6-5	NA	TRBJ2-2	NA	CASSIAGGTGELFF	TGTGCCAGCAGTATTGCAGGAGGGACCGGGGAGCTGTTTTTT
TRBV4-1	NA	TRBJ2-6	NA	CASSQDSPWSGANVLTF	TGCGCCAGCAGCCAAGACAGCCCCTGGTCTGGGGCCAACGTCCTGACTTTC
TRBV2	NA	TRBJ2-7	NA	CASREQGGSGYEQYF	TGTGCCAGCAGGGAACAAGGCGGATCGGGCTACGAGCAGTACTTC
TRBV6-6	TRBD2	TRBJ2-5	NA	CASSPRSGRAGETQYF	TGTGCCAGCAGTCCCAGAAGCGGGAGGGCCGGAGAGACCCAGTACTTC
TRBV2	NA	TRBJ2-7	NA	CASRGDGGFEYF	TGTGCCAGCAGGGGGGACGGGGGCTTTGAGTACTTC
TRBV6-6	NA	TRBJ2-1	once	CASSYSSPSSYNEQFF	TGTGCCAGCAGTTACTCGAGCCCTAGCTCCTACAATGAGCAGTTCTTC
TRBV5-1	NA	TRBJ1-2	NA	CASSLEGPLYGYTF	TGCGCCAGCAGCTTGGAGGGACCGCTCTATGGCTACACCTTC
TRBV6-6	NA	TRBJ1-5	NA	CASSFGDNQPQHF	TGTGCCAGCAGTTTCGGAGACAATCAGCCCCAGCATTTT
TRBV7-9	NA	TRBJ2-5	NA	CASSLLEDQYF	TGTGCCAGCAGCTTGCTCGAAGACCAGTACTTC
TRBV2	TRBD1	TRBJ2-7	NA	CASSETRTGRYEQYF	TGTGCCAGCAGTGAGACCCGGACAGGGAGGTACGAGCAGTACTTC
TRBV4-1	TRBD1	TRBJ1-2	NA	CASSHGTGFPSNYGYTF	TGCGCCAGCAGCCACGGGACAGGGTTCCCTTCTAACTATGGCTACACCTTC
TRBV5-1	NA	TRBJ2-7	NA	CASSLGQPINEQYF	TGCGCCAGCAGCCTAGGACAACCAATAAACGAGCAGTACTTC
TRBV2	NA	TRBJ1-4	NA	CASSEYVEGVSEKLFF	TGTGCCAGCAGTGAGTACGTGGAGGGGGTTAGTGAAAAACTGTTTTTT
TRBV7-6	NA	TRBJ2-7	NA	CASSQLDPDEQYF	TGTGCCAGCAGCCAATTGGACCCCGACGAGCAGTACTTC
TRBV15	NA	TRBJ2-7	NA	CATSRDPLAGEQYF	TGTGCCACCAGCCGCGACCCTCTAGCAGGCGAGCAGTACTTC
TRBV6-5	NA	TRBJ2-5	NA	CASSSTEETQYF	TGTGCCAGCAGTTCTACGGAGGAGACCCAGTACTTC
TRBV7-6	NA	TRBJ2-5	NA	CASSLELGLETQYF	TGTGCCAGCAGCTTAGAACTGGGGTTGGAGACCCAGTACTTC
TRBV4-1	NA	TRBJ2-7	NA	CASSTTLGREFDEQYF	TGCGCCAGCAGCACTACTCTTGGCCGGGAGTTCGACGAGCAGTACTTC
TRBV30	TRBD1	TRBJ2-7	NA	CAWTTGEVYEQYF	TGTGCCTGGACGACAGGGGAAGTCTACGAGCAGTACTTC
TRBV4-1	NA	TRBJ2-2	NA	CASIGPSGELFF	TGCGCCAGCATAGGCCCATCCGGGGAGCTGTTTTTT
TRBV4-1	NA	TRBJ1-6	NA	CASSPTKVLNSPLHF	TGCGCCAGCAGCCCTACTAAAGTTCTTAATTCACCCCTCCACTTT
TRBV4-1	NA	TRBJ1-2	NA	CASSQVGVGNYGYTF	TGCGCCAGCAGCCAAGTTGGGGTGGGAAACTATGGCTACACCTTC
TRBV7-8	TRBD2	TRBJ2-7	NA	CASSLSGGYEQYF	TGTGCCAGCAGCCTCAGCGGGGGCTACGAGCAGTACTTC
TRBV19	NA	TRBJ2-2	once	CASSIAGTGELFF	TGTGCCAGTAGTATAGCTGGCACCGGGGAGCTGTTTTTT
TRBV27	NA	TRBJ2-5	NA	CASSLQPVEGPKETQYF	TGTGCCAGCAGTTTACAACCGGTTGAGGGGCCAAAGGAGACCCAGTACTTC
TRBV6-5	NA	TRBJ1-1	NA	CASRPNTMNTEAFF	TGTGCCAGCAGACCCAACACGATGAACACTGAAGCTTTCTTT
TRBV9	NA	TRBJ2-7	NA	CASSTGGRTEQYF	TGTGCCAGCAGCACAGGAGGGCGGACCGAGCAGTACTTC
TRBV19	TRBD2	TRBJ2-2	once	CASSPSGGTGELFF	TGTGCCAGTAGTCCTAGCGGAGGCACCGGGGAGCTGTTTTTT
TRBV6-6	NA	TRBJ2-7	NA	CASTDPPQGTYEQYF	TGTGCCAGTACCGACCCCCCCCAGGGTACCTACGAGCAGTACTTC
TRBV4-3	TRBD1	TRBJ1-4	NA	CASSQDDRGGEKLFF	TGCGCCAGCAGCCAAGACGACAGGGGTGGCGAAAAACTGTTTTTT
TRBV11-2	TRBD2	TRBJ2-5	NA	CASSPTRSSGSETQYF	TGTGCCAGCAGCCCCACCAGGAGTAGCGGGAGTGAGACCCAGTACTTC
TRBV13	NA	TRBJ2-7	once	CASSLRETYEQYF	TGTGCCAGCAGCTTACGGGAGACCTACGAGCAGTACTTC
TRBV28	TRBD1	TRBJ2-5	NA	CASRLQGAGETQYF	TGTGCCAGCAGGCTACAGGGGGCCGGTGAGACCCAGTACTTC